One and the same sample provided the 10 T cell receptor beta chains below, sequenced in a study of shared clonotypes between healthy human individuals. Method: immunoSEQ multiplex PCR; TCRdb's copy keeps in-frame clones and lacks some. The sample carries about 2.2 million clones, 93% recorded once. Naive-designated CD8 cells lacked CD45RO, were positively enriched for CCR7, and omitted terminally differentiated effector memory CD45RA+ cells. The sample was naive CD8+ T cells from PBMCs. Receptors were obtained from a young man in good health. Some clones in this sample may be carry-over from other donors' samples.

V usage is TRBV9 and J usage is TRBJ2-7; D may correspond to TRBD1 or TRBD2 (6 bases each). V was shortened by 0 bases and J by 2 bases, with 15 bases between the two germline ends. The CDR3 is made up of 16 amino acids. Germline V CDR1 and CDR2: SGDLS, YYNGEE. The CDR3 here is CASSVGGASETYEQYF. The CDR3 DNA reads TGTGCCAGCAGCGTAGGGGGGGCTAGCGAGACCTACGAGCAGTACTTC.

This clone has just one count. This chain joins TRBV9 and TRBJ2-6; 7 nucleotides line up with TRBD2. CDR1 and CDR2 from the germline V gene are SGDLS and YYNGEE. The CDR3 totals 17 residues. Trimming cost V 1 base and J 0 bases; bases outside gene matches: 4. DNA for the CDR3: TGTGCCAGCAGCGTACGGGGAGGGAGCTCTGGGGCCAACGTCCTGACTTTC. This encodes CASSVRGGSSGANVLTF. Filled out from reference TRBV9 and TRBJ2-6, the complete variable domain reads DSGVTQTPKHLITATGQRVTLRCSPRSGDLSVYWYQQSLDQGLQFLIQYYNGEERAKGNILERFSAQQFPDLHSELNLSSLELGDSALYFCASSVRGGSSGANVLTFGAGSRLTVL.

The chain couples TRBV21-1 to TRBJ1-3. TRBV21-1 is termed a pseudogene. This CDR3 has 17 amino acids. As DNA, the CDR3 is TGTGCCAGCAGCAAACCACGCATGCCAGCCTCTGGAAACACCATATATTTT. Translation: CASSKPRMPASGNTIYF.

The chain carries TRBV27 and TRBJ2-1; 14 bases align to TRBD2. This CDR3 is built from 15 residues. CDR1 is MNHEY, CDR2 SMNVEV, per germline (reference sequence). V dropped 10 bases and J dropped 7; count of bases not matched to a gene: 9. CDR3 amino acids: CATHRLAGGPNEQFF. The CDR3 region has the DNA TGTGCCACCCACCGACTAGCGGGAGGGCCGAATGAGCAGTTCTTC.

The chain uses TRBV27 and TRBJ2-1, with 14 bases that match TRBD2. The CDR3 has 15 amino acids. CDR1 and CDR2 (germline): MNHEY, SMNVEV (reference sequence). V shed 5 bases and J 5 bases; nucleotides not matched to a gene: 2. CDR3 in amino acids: CASSRLAGGNNEQFF. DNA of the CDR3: TGTGCCAGCAGTCGACTAGCGGGAGGGAACAATGAGCAGTTCTTC.

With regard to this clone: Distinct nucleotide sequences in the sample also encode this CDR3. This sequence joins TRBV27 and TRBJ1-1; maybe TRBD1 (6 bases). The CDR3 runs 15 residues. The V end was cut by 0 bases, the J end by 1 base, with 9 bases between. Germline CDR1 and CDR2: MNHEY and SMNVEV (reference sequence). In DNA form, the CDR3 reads TGTGCCAGCAGTTTATCAGGGGGTTGGAACACTGAAGCTTTCTTT. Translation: CASSLSGGWNTEAFF.

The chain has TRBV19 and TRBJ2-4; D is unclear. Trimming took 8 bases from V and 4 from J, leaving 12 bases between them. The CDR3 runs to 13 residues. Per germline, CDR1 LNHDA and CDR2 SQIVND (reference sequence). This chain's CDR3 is CASGPAKKNIQYF. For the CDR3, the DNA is TGTGCCAGTGGTCCCGCCAAAAAAAACATTCAGTACTTC. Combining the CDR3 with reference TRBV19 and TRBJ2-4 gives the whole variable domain DGGITQSPKYLFRKEGQNVTLSCEQNLNHDAMYWYRQDPGQGLRLIYYSQIVNDFQKGDIAEGYSVSREKKESFPLTVTSAQKNPTAFYLCASGPAKKNIQYFGAGTRLSVL.

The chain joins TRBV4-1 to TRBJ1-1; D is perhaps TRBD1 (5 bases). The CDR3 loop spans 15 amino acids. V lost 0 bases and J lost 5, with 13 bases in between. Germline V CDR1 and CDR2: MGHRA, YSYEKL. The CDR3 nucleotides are TGCGCCAGCAGCCAAGATAGTCACTGGGGGACTGAAGCTTTCTTT. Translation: CASSQDSHWGTEAFF.

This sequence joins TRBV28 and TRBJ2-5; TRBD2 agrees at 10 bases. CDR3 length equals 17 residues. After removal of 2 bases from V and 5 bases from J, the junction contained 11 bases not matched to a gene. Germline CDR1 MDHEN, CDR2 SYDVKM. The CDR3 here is CASSLTLAGTDGETQYF. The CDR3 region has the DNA TGTGCCAGCAGTTTAACACTAGCGGGGACGGACGGGGAGACCCAGTACTTC.

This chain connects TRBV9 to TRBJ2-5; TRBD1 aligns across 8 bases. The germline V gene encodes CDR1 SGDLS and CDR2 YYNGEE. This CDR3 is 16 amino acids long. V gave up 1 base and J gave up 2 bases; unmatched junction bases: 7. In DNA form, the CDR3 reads TGTGCCAGCAGCGTAACGGCCAGGGGGCTGCAAGAGACCCAGTACTTC. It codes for CASSVTARGLQETQYF. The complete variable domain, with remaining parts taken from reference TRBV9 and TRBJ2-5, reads DSGVTQTPKHLITATGQRVTLRCSPRSGDLSVYWYQQSLDQGLQFLIQYYNGEERAKGNILERFSAQQFPDLHSELNLSSLELGDSALYFCASSVTARGLQETQYFGPGTRLLVL.